This TCR beta chain is from a study of blood T cell repertoires in COVID-19 (dated by TCRdb to about 2020). In terms of the full investigation: Samples from collaborators originated in the United States, Italy and Spain and spanned both the acute and convalescent phases of COVID-19. The prospective study material was composed of cDNA or gDNA derived from T cells, B-cell-depleted T cells, or PBMCs. Deeply sampled blood TCRbeta repertoires from subjects exposed to, actively infected with, or recovered from COVID-19 were included in the dataset. The repertoires were released in a freely available public database meant as a resource for research on the immune response to SARS-CoV-2. Samples were obtained from the ongoing ImmuneRACE study (first 160 participants) and from approximately 1,200 subjects provided by 6 global collaborators. Nearly every sample came with metadata listing a de-identified subject ID, COVID-19 status, age in years and sex. Where HLA class I and class II types were available, the types were taken from metadata supplied by the sample provider, not from assay-based typing.

A second Seattle source provided samples from volunteer blood donors who had recovered from COVID-19. Each collaborating institution followed its own protocols to collect whole blood in K2EDTA tubes. For TCRbeta analysis, collaborator samples were shipped as frozen whole blood, as isolated PBMCs, or as DNA extracted from either sample type. TCRbeta CDR3 regions were amplified from genomic DNA using the immunoSEQ Assay, a bias-controlled multiplex PCR. The authors' analysis ran thus. The number of nucleated cells in each sample was estimated by amplification of reference gene primers within the assay. To quantify the absolute abundance of each unique TCRbeta CDR3 rearrangement, sequence reads were collapsed and filtered. For each sample, productive Simpson clonality was calculated by taking the square root of Simpson's diversity index across productive rearrangements. As stored in TCRdb, this immuneACCESS dataset retains in-frame rearrangements with V and J assigned. A fraction of the clones does not appear; measured against another copy, unresolved V genes explain less than half of the discrepancy, and the remainder lacks a known reason. For V, J and clone size, that table is used; D and trimming come from the DNA. This sample holds about 250,000 clones; 86% were observed only once. The top ten hold under 2% of the sample.

Points on this clone: What this receptor recognizes is not known. Base qualities are missing; no much larger clone stands one base away.

V lost 0 bases and J lost 5 bases; the stretch between them is 11 bases long. The germline V gene (reference sequence) sets CDR1 to SGHNT and CDR2 to YYREEE. The CDR3 has 15 amino acids, counting the end cysteine and phenylalanine. CDR3 DNA is the only sequence kept; it has 45 bases, read in frame from the first base. Overall results and qualifications from the work: The quantity of clinical and demographic metadata differed by source and by participant and was supplied without curation.

The sequencing input was peripheral blood. The TCR originated in a woman in her sixties or seventies who had recovered from COVID-19. The chain is made from TRBV5-4 and TRBJ1-4; no D gene call is confident. The CDR3 reads CASSLGGSWNEKLFF. The nucleotide sequence reads as follows: TGTGCCAGCAGCTTGGGCGGATCCTGGAATGAAAAACTGTTTTTT.